One and the same sample provided the 32 T cell receptor beta chains below, sequenced in a study of shared clonotypes between healthy human individuals. TCRdb keeps only in-frame clones here, not all; method: immunoSEQ multiplex PCR. The sample lists 1,400,000 or so clones, approximately 98.5% seen once, with 0.3% to 0.45% in the top ten. Sequencing used naive CD4+ T cells sorted from blood. Sample subset: CD45RA+ positively selected. The origin of the receptors is a man aged 25-40 years in good health.

The chain is built from TRBV7-9 and TRBJ2-1, with 15 bases aligning to TRBD2. V lost 5 bases, J lost 7 bases, and 12 bases stayed unmatched. The V gene's germline CDR1 is SEHNR and CDR2 FQNEAQ (reference sequence). The CDR3 is made up of 18 amino acids. CDR3 in amino acids: CASSPPGLAGGGGNEQFF. Here the CDR3 DNA reads TGTGCCAGCAGCCCGCCGGGACTAGCGGGAGGCGGTGGAAATGAGCAGTTCTTC.

This chain joins TRBV19 and TRBJ2-7; 9 bases agree with TRBD1. Germline V gene lookup returns CDR1 LNHDA and CDR2 SQIVND (reference sequence). V trimming: 5 bases; J trimming: 3 bases; junction bases outside the gene matches: 8. CDR3 length: 15 amino acids. CDR3 amino acids: CASSARGTGSYEQYF. The CDR3 DNA follows: TGTGCCAGTAGTGCCCGGGGGACAGGGAGCTACGAGCAGTACTTC.

The J gene is TRBJ2-1, the V gene TRBV9; no definite D call. Trimming cost V 0 bases and J 6 bases, with 13 bases left between them. The CDR3 is 15 amino acids. Germline CDR1 SGDLS, CDR2 YYNGEE. CDR3 in amino acids: CASSVGPRVANEQFF. The CDR3 DNA reads TGTGCCAGCAGCGTAGGGCCCCGGGTGGCCAATGAGCAGTTCTTC.

This chain links TRBV5-1 with TRBJ2-7; D may be TRBD1 (5 bases). V lost 3 bases to trimming and J lost 2 bases, with 12 bases between them. Looked up from germline, CDR1 is SGHRS and CDR2 is YFSETQ. The CDR3 extends over 14 amino acids. The DNA of the CDR3 is TGCGCCAGCAGCTCAGGGCTCCCCACCTACGAGCAGTACTTC. It yields the protein CASSSGLPTYEQYF.

The sample holds one count of this clone. The genes are TRBV11-1 and TRBJ2-5; 10 bases match TRBD2. V was clipped by 3 bases and J by 5 bases; unmatched bases: 12. There are 17 residues in the CDR3. Germline values: CDR1 SGHAT, CDR2 FQDESV (reference sequence). The CDR3 region is CASSFPLAGARGETQYF. CDR3 nucleotide sequence: TGTGCCAGCAGCTTCCCCCTAGCGGGAGCCCGCGGGGAGACCCAGTACTTC.

This chain joins TRBV30 and TRBJ2-7; 10 bases agree with TRBD2. Germline V CDR1 and CDR2: GTSNPN, SVGIG (reference sequence). Trimming cost V 1 base and J 4 bases; bases outside gene matches: 7. CDR3 size: 15 residues. DNA for the CDR3: TGTGCCTGGAGTGCAAGACTAGCGGGCATGTACGAGCAGTACTTC. It specifies CAWSARLAGMYEQYF.

The V call is TRBV7-8, the J call TRBJ2-7, with 16 bases lining up with TRBD2. This CDR3 spans 17 amino acids. Germline trimming cut 6 bases from V and 4 bases from J; bases unmatched to any gene: 9. Per germline, CDR1 SGHVS and CDR2 FQNEAQ. CDR3 nucleotides: TGTGCCAGCAGACCCGGGGGGACTAGCGGGAGGGTTTACGAGCAGTACTTC. Translating it yields CASRPGGTSGRVYEQYF.

This rearrangement joins TRBV7-2 to TRBJ2-6, with unresolved D. V was pared by 2 bases and J by 2 bases, with 16 bases between. Germline-derived CDR1 and CDR2 are SGHTA and FQGNSA. The CDR3 consists of 18 residues. The CDR3 DNA follows: TGTGCCAGCAGCTTATATGATTCTCGGGTAACTGGGGCCAACGTCCTGACTTTC. It is translated as CASSLYDSRVTGANVLTF. The variable domain in full, with the rest retrieved from reference TRBV7-2 and TRBJ2-6, is GAGVSQSPSNKVTEKGKDVELRCDPISGHTALYWYRQSLGQGLEFLIYFQGNSAPDKSGLPSDRFSAERTGGSVSTLTIQRTQQEDSAVYLCASSLYDSRVTGANVLTFGAGSRLTVL.

The chain employs TRBV7-2 and TRBJ2-2, with unresolved D. The CDR3 is made up of 14 amino acids. Trimming removed 4 bases at V and 6 bases at J, with 12 bases between. Per germline, CDR1 SGHTA and CDR2 FQGNSA. The CDR3 protein is CASSSYPVAGELFF. The CDR3 DNA follows: TGTGCCAGCAGCTCATACCCGGTGGCCGGGGAGCTGTTTTTT. The full variable domain, rest sourced from reference TRBV7-2 and TRBJ2-2, is GAGVSQSPSNKVTEKGKDVELRCDPISGHTALYWYRQSLGQGLEFLIYFQGNSAPDKSGLPSDRFSAERTGGSVSTLTIQRTQQEDSAVYLCASSSYPVAGELFFGEGSRLTVL.

The J gene is TRBJ1-4, the V gene TRBV15; no clear D gene. The V end lost 4 bases, the J end lost 14 bases, and 14 bases lay between the germline ends. The germline V gene encodes CDR1 LNHNV and CDR2 YYDKDF (reference sequence). CDR3 length equals 12 residues. This CDR3 is CATSTPEDGLFF. The CDR3 DNA reads TGTGCCACCAGCACCCCGGAGGACGGCCTGTTTTTT.

V and J are TRBV5-1 and TRBJ2-7; D tentatively reads TRBD1 or TRBD2 (5 bases each). The CDR3 sequence is 13 residues long. Trimming removed 5 bases from V and 3 bases from J, with 12 bases in between. CDR1 SGHRS and CDR2 YFSETQ come from the germline V gene. CDR3 coding DNA: TGCGCCAGCAGTAGGAGTGGGGGCTACGAGCAGTACTTC. Protein product: CASSRSGGYEQYF.

J is TRBJ2-3 and V is TRBV28; D is possibly TRBD2 (5 bases). Trimming stripped 2 bases from V and 6 bases from J, with 9 bases between. The length of the CDR3 is 13 residues. The germline V gene has CDR1 MDHEN and CDR2 SYDVKM. In nucleotides, the CDR3 is TGTGCCAGCAGTTTAGGGAGTGTGGATACGCAGTATTTT. It codes for CASSLGSVDTQYF.

The rearrangement links TRBV29-1 to TRBJ2-2; possible D gene TRBD2, 6 bases. The CDR3 runs to 13 residues. Germline values: CDR1 SQVTM, CDR2 ANQGSEA. With 5 bases removed from V and 4 bases from J, the gap between germline ends came to 11 bases. The CDR3 sequence is CSVKGLITGELFF. CDR3 nucleotide sequence: TGCAGCGTTAAGGGACTTATCACCGGGGAGCTGTTTTTT.

The rearrangement uses TRBV27 and TRBJ1-3, with no clear D. This CDR3 spans 14 amino acids. V lost 6 bases and J 0 bases, leaving 9 bases between the germline ends. CDR1 and CDR2 (germline): MNHEY, SMNVEV (reference sequence). The CDR3 region is CASSPGNSGNTIYF. CDR3 nucleotide sequence: TGTGCCAGCAGCCCCGGGAACTCTGGAAACACCATATATTTT.

V gene TRBV7-2 combines with J gene TRBJ2-7; 14 bases map to TRBD2. Germline V gene sequence: CDR1 SGHTA, CDR2 FQGNSA. The length of the CDR3 is 16 residues. The V segment lost 4 bases and the J segment 1 base; nucleotides outside the gene matches: 3. DNA for the CDR3: TGTGCCAGCAGCTCGGGACTAGCGGGAGTATCCTACGAGCAGTACTTC. It specifies CASSSGLAGVSYEQYF.

This clone was counted a single time. This sequence joins TRBV7-9 and TRBJ2-1; D is undetermined. Trimming pared 5 bases from V and 10 bases from J, leaving 12 bases between. This CDR3 is built from 12 residues. CDR1 is SEHNR and CDR2 is FQNEAQ in the germline V gene (reference sequence). In DNA form, the CDR3 reads TGTGCCAGCAGCCCGGCGGCCAGAGAGCAGTTCTTC. This translates into CASSPAAREQFF.

The rearrangement uses TRBV18 and TRBJ1-3; 7 nucleotides agree with TRBD1. Per germline, CDR1 KGHSH and CDR2 LQKENI. J was trimmed by 2 bases and V by 3 bases; bases with no gene match: 7. The CDR3 has 16 residues. CDR3 amino acids: CASSPAWQGAGNTIYF. The CDR3 bases are TGTGCCAGCTCACCGGCTTGGCAGGGGGCTGGAAACACCATATATTTT.

The chain couples TRBV5-1 to TRBJ1-4; no definite D call. CDR3 size: 14 residues. The germline V and J ends were trimmed by 4 bases and 5 bases, with 12 bases remaining between them. Germline CDR1 is SGHRS and CDR2 is YFSETQ. CDR3 sequence reads: CASSRSNGNEKLFF. Here the CDR3 DNA reads TGCGCCAGCAGCAGGTCAAATGGGAATGAAAAACTGTTTTTT. The full variable domain, in which reference TRBV5-1 and TRBJ1-4 provide the parts outside the CDR3, is KAGVTQTPRYLIKTRGQQVTLSCSPISGHRSVSWYQQTPGQGLQFLFEYFSETQRNKGNFPGRFSGRQFSNSRSEMNVSTLELGDSALYLCASSRSNGNEKLFFGSGTQLSVL.

The J gene is TRBJ1-5, the V gene TRBV7-9; D gene ambiguous. Germline V gene sequence: CDR1 SEHNR, CDR2 FQNEAQ (reference sequence). Trimming cost V 3 bases and J 3 bases, with 12 bases left between them. This CDR3 has 15 amino acids. The CDR3 region has the DNA TGTGCCAGCAGCTTGGGAGGGCTTCCCAATCAGCCCCAGCATTTT. The encoded protein is CASSLGGLPNQPQHF.

The chain is built from TRBV28 and TRBJ1-5; 11 nucleotides agree with TRBD1. The CDR3 consists of 18 residues. Per germline, CDR1 MDHEN and CDR2 SYDVKM. Trimming at V came to 3 bases and at J to 1 base, leaving 8 bases not matched to a gene. CDR3 sequence (DNA): TGTGCCAGCAGTTTCTTGGACAGGGGGCCACAAAGCAATCAGCCCCAGCATTTT. This encodes CASSFLDRGPQSNQPQHF.

The genes are TRBV9 and TRBJ2-2, with D possibly being TRBD2 (5 bases). Germline lookup yields CDR1 SGDLS and CDR2 YYNGEE. CDR3 length: 15 residues. Trimming took off 1 base at V and 4 bases at J, with 11 bases between the two ends. In DNA, the CDR3 is TGTGCCAGCAGCGTATCGGGGAAACTCACCGGGGAGCTGTTTTTT. Translated: CASSVSGKLTGELFF.

V and J are TRBV5-1 and TRBJ2-1, with 7 bases that match TRBD2. This CDR3 region has 15 residues. From germline, CDR1 is SGHRS and CDR2 YFSETQ. V gave up 4 bases and J gave up 1 base; unmatched junction bases: 5. CDR3 coding DNA: TGCGCCAGCAGCCACGGGCGGGAGTCCTACAATGAGCAGTTCTTC. This gives the protein CASSHGRESYNEQFF.

The rearrangement uses TRBV25-1 and TRBJ2-7, with TRBD1 matching 8 bases. Looked up from germline, CDR1 is MGHDK and CDR2 is SYGVNS. There are 14 residues in the CDR3. Losses at the gene ends were 5 bases for V and 2 bases for J; bases not matched to a gene: 5. CDR3 sequence: CASSTGQVAYEQYF. Written as DNA, the CDR3 is TGTGCCAGCAGTACGGGACAGGTCGCCTACGAGCAGTACTTC.

V is TRBV27 and J is TRBJ2-7; D remains ambiguous. From germline, CDR1 is MNHEY and CDR2 SMNVEV (reference sequence). The V end was cut by 3 bases, the J end by 6 bases, with 6 bases between. The CDR3 has 11 amino acids. Written as DNA, the CDR3 is TGTGCCAGCAGTTTCGGCCTCGAGCAGTACTTC. Translating it yields CASSFGLEQYF.

This clone appeared a single time. The J gene is TRBJ2-3, the V gene TRBV14, with 8 bases aligning to TRBD2. Germline CDR1 and CDR2: SGHDN and FVKESK. Trimming at V came to 0 bases and at J to 7 bases, leaving 15 bases not matched to a gene. The CDR3 loop spans 18 amino acids. The CDR3 nucleotides read TGTGCCAGCAGCCAAGATGGAGGAAGCGGGAGAATCTGGTATACGCAGTATTTT. Translated, it gives CASSQDGGSGRIWYTQYF.

V gene TRBV29-1 combines with J gene TRBJ2-3, with 11 positions matching TRBD2. Unmatched junction bases numbered 5, after V lost 4 bases and J lost 2 bases. This CDR3 has 15 amino acids. Germline loops: CDR1 SQVTM, CDR2 ANQGSEA. CDR3 DNA: TGCAGCGTTGCGGGGACTAGCGGATTCACAGATACGCAGTATTTT. It encodes CSVAGTSGFTDTQYF.

The chain combines TRBV2 with TRBJ2-7; D is possibly TRBD1 (5 bases). Trimming shortened V by 5 bases and J by 7 bases, and 9 bases separated the two germline ends. This CDR3 comprises 11 residues. Germline V CDR1 and CDR2: SNHLY, FYNNEI. The CDR3 reads CASSNDREQYF. DNA for the CDR3: TGTGCCAGCAGTAACGACAGAGAGCAGTACTTC. Together with reference TRBV2 and TRBJ2-7, the CDR3 gives the full variable domain: EPEVTQTPSHQVTQMGQEVILRCVPISNHLYFYWYRQILGQKVEFLVSFYNNEISEKSEIFDDQFSVERPDGSNFTLKIRSTKLEDSAMYFCASSNDREQYFGPGTRLTVT.

The chain carries TRBV30 and TRBJ2-3; the match to TRBD1 covers 8 bases. Per germline, CDR1 GTSNPN and CDR2 SVGIG (reference sequence). This CDR3 spans 13 amino acids. V was clipped by 5 bases and J by 2 bases; unmatched bases: 3. CDR3 sequence reads: CAWGQGNTDTQYF. CDR3 nucleotides: TGTGCCTGGGGACAGGGAAACACAGATACGCAGTATTTT.

The chain combines TRBV7-9 with TRBJ1-4, with unresolved D. Trimming left V 3 bases short and J 6 bases short, with 2 bases between. Germline CDR1 SEHNR, CDR2 FQNEAQ (reference sequence). The CDR3 consists of 11 residues. Written as DNA, the CDR3 is TGTGCCAGCAGCTTCGATGAAAAACTGTTTTTT. This codes for CASSFDEKLFF.

This chain links TRBV29-1 with TRBJ1-3, with D hard to call. Germline V lookup: CDR1 SQVTM, CDR2 ANQGSEA. Trimming took 3 bases from V and 3 from J, leaving 9 bases between them. CDR3 size: 13 residues. The CDR3 coding sequence is TGCAGCGTTGACTCAGGAAGTGGAAACACCATATATTTT. It yields the protein CSVDSGSGNTIYF.

The chain carries TRBV5-4 and TRBJ2-1; weak D call: TRBD1 (5 bases). The ends were cut back, 2 bases at V and 8 bases at J, with 14 bases in the middle. The CDR3 extends over 14 amino acids. Germline-derived CDR1 and CDR2 are SGHNT and YYREEE (reference sequence). The CDR3 nucleotides read TGTGCCAGCAGCTTCAGGACACCAGCACATGAGCAGTTCTTC. Translation: CASSFRTPAHEQFF. The variable domain in full, completed from reference TRBV5-4 and TRBJ2-1, reads ETGVTQSPTHLIKTRGQQVTLRCSSQSGHNTVSWYQQALGQGPQFIFQYYREEENGRGNFPPRFSGLQFPNYSSELNVNALELDDSALYLCASSFRTPAHEQFFGPGTRLTVL.

The rearrangement links TRBV29-1 to TRBJ2-7; 9 positions agree with TRBD1. Germline trimming cut 7 bases from V and 1 base from J; bases unmatched to any gene: 5. Germline V lookup: CDR1 SQVTM, CDR2 ANQGSEA. This CDR3 has 13 residues. The CDR3 sequence is CSGAGTGSYEQYF. In nucleotides, the CDR3 is TGCAGCGGAGCCGGGACAGGGTCCTACGAGCAGTACTTC.